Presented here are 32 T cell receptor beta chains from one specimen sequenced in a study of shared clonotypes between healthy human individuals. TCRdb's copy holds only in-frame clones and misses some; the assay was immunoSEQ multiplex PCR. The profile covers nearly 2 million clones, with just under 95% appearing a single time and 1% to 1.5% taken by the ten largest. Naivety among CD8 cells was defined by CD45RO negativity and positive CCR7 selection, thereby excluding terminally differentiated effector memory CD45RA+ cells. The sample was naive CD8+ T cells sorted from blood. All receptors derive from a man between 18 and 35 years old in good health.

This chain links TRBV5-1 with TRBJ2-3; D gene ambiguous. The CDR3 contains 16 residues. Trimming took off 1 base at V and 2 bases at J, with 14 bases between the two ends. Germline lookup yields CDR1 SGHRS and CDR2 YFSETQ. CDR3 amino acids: CASSLFGIPLTDTQYF. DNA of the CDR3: TGCGCCAGCAGCTTGTTCGGTATTCCTCTCACAGATACGCAGTATTTT.

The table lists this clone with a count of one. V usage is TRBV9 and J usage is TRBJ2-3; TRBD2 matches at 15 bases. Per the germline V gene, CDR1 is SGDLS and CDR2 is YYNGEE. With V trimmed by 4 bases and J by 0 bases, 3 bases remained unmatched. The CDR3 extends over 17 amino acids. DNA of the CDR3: TGTGCCAGCAGCTCCGGACTAGCGGGGGGGAGCACAGATACGCAGTATTTT. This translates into CASSSGLAGGSTDTQYF.

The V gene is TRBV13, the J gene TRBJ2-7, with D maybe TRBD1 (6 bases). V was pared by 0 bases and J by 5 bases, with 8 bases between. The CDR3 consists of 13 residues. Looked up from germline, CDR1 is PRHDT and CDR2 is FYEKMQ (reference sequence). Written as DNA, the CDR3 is TGTGCCAGCAGCTTAGGACAGGGTGACGAGCAGTACTTC. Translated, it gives CASSLGQGDEQYF.

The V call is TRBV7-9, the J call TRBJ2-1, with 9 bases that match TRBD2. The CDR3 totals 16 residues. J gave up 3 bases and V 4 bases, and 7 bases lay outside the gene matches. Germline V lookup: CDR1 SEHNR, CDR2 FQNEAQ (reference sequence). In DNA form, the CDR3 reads TGTGCCAGCAGCTCCCCCCTTAGCGGGAGCTACAATGAGCAGTTCTTC. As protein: CASSSPLSGSYNEQFF.

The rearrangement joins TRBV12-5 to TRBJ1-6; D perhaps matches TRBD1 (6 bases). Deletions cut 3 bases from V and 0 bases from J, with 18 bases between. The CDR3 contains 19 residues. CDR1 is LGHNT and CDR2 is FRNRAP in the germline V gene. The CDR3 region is CASGLIGRGPPSYNSPLHF. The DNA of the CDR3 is TGTGCTAGTGGTTTAATCGGCAGGGGACCGCCCTCCTATAATTCACCCCTCCACTTT.

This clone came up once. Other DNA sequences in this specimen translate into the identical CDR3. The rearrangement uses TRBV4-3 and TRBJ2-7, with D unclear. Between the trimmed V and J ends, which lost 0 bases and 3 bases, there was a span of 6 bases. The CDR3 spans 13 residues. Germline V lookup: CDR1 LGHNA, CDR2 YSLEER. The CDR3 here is CASSQDRDYEQYF. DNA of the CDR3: TGCGCCAGCAGCCAAGACCGCGACTACGAGCAGTACTTC.

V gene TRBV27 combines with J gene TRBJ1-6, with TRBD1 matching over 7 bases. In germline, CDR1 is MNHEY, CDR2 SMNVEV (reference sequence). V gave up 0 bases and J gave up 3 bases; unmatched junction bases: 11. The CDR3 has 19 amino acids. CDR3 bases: TGTGCCAGCAGTTTATCCAAGGACAGGAGGACTAACTATAATTCACCCCTCCACTTT. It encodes CASSLSKDRRTNYNSPLHF.

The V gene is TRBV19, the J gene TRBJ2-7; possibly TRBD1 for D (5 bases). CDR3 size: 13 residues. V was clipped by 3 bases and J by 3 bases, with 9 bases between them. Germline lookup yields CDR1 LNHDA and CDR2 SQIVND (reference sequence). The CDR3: CASSMGPRYEQYF. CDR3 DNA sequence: TGTGCCAGTAGTATGGGGCCTCGCTACGAGCAGTACTTC.

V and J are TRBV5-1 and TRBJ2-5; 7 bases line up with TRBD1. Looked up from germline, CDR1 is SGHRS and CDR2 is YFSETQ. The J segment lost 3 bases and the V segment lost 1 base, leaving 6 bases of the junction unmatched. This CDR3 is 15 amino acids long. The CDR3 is CASSLRQGFEETQYF. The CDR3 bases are TGCGCCAGCAGCTTGAGACAGGGATTCGAAGAGACCCAGTACTTC.

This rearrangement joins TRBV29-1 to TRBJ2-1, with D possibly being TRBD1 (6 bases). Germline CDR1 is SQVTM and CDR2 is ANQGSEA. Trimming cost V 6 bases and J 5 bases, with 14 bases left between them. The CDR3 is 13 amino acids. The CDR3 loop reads CSVHRVTNNEQFF. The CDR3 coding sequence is TGCAGCGTCCACAGGGTCACGAACAATGAGCAGTTCTTC.

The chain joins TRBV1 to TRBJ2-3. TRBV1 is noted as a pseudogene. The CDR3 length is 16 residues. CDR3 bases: TGCACCAGCAGCCAAGAGAAAGGACAAGCTCGGGGTACGCAGTATTTT. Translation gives CTSSQEKGQARGTQYF.

This CDR3 is CASSYTGSYNEQFF. CDR3 nucleotide sequence: TGTGCCAGCAGTTACACGGGGTCCTACAATGAGCAGTTCTTC. This chain uses TRBV6-6 with TRBJ2-1; TRBD2 is a possible D gene (5 bases). V was pared by 2 bases and J by 1 base, with 6 bases between. Germline V lookup: CDR1 MNHNY, CDR2 SVGAGI (reference sequence). The CDR3 covers 14 residues.

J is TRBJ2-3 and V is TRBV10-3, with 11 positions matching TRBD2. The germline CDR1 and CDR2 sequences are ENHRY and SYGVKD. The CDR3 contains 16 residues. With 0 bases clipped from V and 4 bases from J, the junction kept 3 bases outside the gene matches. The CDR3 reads CAISESSGRVADTQYF. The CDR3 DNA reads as TGTGCCATCAGTGAGTCTAGCGGGAGGGTCGCAGATACGCAGTATTTT.

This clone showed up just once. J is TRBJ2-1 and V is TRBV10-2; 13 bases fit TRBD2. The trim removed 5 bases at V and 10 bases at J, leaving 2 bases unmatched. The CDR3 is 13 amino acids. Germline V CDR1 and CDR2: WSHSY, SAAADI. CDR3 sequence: CASSPGLAGEQFF. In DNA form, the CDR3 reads TGCGCCAGCAGTCCGGGACTAGCGGGGGAGCAGTTCTTC.

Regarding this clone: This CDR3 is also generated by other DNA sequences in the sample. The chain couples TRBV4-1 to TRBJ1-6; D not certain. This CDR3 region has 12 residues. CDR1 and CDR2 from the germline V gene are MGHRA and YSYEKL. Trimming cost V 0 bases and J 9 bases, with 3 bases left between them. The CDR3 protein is CASSQDSSPLHF. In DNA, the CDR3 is TGCGCCAGCAGCCAAGATAGTTCACCCCTCCACTTT.

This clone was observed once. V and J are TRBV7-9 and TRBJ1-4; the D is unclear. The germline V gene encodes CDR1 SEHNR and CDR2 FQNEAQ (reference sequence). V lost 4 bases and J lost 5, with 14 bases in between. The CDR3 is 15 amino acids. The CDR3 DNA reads TGTGCCAGCAGCTCCCTAGAGGGAATAAATGAAAAACTGTTTTTT. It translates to CASSSLEGINEKLFF.

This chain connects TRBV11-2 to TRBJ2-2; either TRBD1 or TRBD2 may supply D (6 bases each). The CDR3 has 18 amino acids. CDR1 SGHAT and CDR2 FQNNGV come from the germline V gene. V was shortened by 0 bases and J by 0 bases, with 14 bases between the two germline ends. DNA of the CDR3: TGTGCCAGCAGCTTAGATGTGGAAGGGGGGACGAACACCGGGGAGCTGTTTTTT. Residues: CASSLDVEGGTNTGELFF.

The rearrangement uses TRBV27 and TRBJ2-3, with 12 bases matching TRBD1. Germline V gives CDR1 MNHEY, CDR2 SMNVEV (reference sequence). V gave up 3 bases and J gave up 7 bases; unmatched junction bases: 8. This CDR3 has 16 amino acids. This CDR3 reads CASSFLGDRGPHTQYF. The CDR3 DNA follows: TGTGCCAGCAGTTTCCTCGGGGACAGGGGGCCACATACGCAGTATTTT.

CDR3 DNA sequence: TGTGCCAGCAGATTTCCACCCGGGGAGCTGTTTTTT. This gives the protein CASRFPPGELFF. The J gene is TRBJ2-2, the V gene TRBV6-5; D gene unclear. V lost 6 bases to trimming and J lost 6 bases, with 8 bases between them. This CDR3 spans 12 amino acids. The germline V gene has CDR1 MNHEY and CDR2 SVGAGI.

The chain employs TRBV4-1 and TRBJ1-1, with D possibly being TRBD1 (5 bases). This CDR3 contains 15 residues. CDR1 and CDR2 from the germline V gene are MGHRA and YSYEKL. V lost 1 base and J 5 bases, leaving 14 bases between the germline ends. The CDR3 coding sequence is TGCGCCAGCAGCCAAGGGTGGGGCGCAAAGACTGAAGCTTTCTTT. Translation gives CASSQGWGAKTEAFF.

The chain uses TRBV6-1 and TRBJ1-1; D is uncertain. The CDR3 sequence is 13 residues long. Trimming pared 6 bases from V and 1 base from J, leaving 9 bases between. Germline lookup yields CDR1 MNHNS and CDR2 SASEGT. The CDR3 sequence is CASSVFKNTEAFF. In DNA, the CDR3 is TGTGCCAGCAGCGTCTTTAAGAACACTGAAGCTTTCTTT.

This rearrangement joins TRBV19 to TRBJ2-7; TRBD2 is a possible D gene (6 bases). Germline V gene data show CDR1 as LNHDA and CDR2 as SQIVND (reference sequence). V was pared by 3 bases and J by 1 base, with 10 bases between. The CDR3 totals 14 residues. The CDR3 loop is CASSMGLKSYEQYF. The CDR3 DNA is TGTGCCAGTAGTATGGGACTCAAATCCTACGAGCAGTACTTC.

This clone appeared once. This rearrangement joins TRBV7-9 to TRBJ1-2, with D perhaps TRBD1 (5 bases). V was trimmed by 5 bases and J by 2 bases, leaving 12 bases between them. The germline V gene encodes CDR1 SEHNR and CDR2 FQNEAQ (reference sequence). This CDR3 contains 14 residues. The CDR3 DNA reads TGTGCCAGCAGCGGTGACAGTCTCAACTATGGCTACACCTTC. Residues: CASSGDSLNYGYTF. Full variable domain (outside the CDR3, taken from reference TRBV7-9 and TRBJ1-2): DTGVSQNPRHKITKRGQNVTFRCDPISEHNRLYWYRQTLGQGPEFLTYFQNEAQLEKSRLLSDRFSAERPKGSFSTLEIQRTEQGDSAMYLCASSGDSLNYGYTFGSGTRLTVV.

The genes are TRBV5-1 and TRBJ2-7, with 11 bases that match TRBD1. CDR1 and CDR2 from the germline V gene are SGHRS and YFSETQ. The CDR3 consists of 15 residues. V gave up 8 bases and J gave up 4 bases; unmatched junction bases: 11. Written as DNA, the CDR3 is TGCGCCAGTTATCATCGGACAGGGGGCACTTACGAGCAGTACTTC. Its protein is CASYHRTGGTYEQYF.

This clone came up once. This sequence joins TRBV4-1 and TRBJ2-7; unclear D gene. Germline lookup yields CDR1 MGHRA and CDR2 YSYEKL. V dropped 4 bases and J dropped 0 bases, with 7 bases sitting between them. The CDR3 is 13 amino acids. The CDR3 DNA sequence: TGCGCCAGCAGCCCGGACCTCTCCTACGAGCAGTACTTC. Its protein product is CASSPDLSYEQYF.

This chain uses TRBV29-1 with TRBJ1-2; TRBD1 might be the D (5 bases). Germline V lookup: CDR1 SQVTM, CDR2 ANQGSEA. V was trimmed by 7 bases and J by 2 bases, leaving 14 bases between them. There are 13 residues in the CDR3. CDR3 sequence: CSARDSGNYGYTF. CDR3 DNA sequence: TGCAGCGCCCGGGACTCGGGGAACTATGGCTACACCTTC.

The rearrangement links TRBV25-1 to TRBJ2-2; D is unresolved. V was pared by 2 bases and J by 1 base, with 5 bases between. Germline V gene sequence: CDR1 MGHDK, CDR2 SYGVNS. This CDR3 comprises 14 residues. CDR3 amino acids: CASSEKVNTGELFF. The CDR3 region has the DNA TGTGCCAGCAGTGAAAAAGTGAACACCGGGGAGCTGTTTTTT.

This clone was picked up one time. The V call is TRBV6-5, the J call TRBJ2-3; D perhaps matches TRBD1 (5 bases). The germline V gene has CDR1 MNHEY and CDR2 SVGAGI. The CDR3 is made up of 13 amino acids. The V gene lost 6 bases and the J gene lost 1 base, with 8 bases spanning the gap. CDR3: CASREGGTDTQYF. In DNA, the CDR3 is TGTGCCAGCAGGGAAGGGGGCACAGATACGCAGTATTTT.

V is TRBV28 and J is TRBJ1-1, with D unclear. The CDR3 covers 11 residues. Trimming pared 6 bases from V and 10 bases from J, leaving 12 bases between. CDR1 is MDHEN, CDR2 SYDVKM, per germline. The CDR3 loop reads CASSSTGRAFF. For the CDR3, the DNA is TGTGCCAGCAGCTCCACGGGTCGAGCTTTCTTT.

The DNA for the CDR3 is TGTGCCAGCAGTGAAGGATCAGGGGGGCGAAACACCATATATTTT. The encoded protein is CASSEGSGGRNTIYF. The rearrangement uses TRBV2 and TRBJ1-3, with 7 bases that match TRBD1. Germline V gene sequence: CDR1 SNHLY, CDR2 FYNNEI. The CDR3 loop spans 15 amino acids. Losses at the gene ends were 1 base for V and 5 bases for J; bases not matched to a gene: 5.

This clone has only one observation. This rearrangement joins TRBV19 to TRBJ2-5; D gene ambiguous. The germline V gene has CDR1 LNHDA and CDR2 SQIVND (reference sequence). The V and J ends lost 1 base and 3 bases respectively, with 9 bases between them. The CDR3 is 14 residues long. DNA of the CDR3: TGTGCCAGTAGTATAGCTGGGAACGAAGAGACCCAGTACTTC. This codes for CASSIAGNEETQYF.

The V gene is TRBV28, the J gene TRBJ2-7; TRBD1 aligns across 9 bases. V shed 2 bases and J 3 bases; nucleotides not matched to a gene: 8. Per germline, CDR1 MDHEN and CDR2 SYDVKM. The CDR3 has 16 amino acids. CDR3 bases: TGTGCCAGCAGTTTAGGCGTGGGACAGGGCCACTACGAGCAGTACTTC. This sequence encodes CASSLGVGQGHYEQYF.